The entry that follows covers one TCR beta chain sequence. The sample carries other DNA sequences with the same CDR3. The data were obtained in a study of control samples from healthy donors and cancer patients. Using immunoSEQ multiplex PCR, the repertoire was profiled, and TCRdb retains in-frame clones only, with some absent. The sample contains some 100,000 clones, 75% to 90% of which appear only once. Germline V gene sequence: CDR1 SGHVS, CDR2 FQNEAQ. The CDR3 sequence is 15 residues long. Trimming took 1 base from V and 2 from J, leaving 12 bases between them. V is TRBV7-8 and J is TRBJ2-7; either TRBD1 or TRBD2 may fit D (6 bases each). Sample: blood. This receptor was identified in a woman in her forties or fifties in good health. CDR3 loop: CASSLVGGLTYEQYV. In DNA, the CDR3 is TGTGCCAGCAGCTTAGTTGGGGGGCTGACCTACGAGCAGTACGTC.